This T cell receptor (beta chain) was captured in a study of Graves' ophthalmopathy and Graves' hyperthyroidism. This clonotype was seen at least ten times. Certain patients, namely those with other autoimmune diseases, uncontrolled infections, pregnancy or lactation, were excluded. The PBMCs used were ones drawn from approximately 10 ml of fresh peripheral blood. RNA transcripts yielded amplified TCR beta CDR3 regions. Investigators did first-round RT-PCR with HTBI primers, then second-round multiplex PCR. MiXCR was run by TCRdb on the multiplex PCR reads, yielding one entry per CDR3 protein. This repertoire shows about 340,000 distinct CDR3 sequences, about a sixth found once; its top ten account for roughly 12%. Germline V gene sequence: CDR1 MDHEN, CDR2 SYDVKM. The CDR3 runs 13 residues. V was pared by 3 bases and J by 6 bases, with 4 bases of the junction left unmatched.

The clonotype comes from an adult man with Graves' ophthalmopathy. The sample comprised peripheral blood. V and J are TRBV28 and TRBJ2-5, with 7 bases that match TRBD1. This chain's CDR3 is CASSFQGEQTQYF. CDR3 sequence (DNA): TGTGCCAGCAGTTTCCAGGGGGAACAGACCCAGTACTTC.